The 29 T cell receptor beta chains below were found in one sample sequenced in a study of cytomegalovirus exposure and HLA in healthy donors. In the PCR, 60 Vbeta and 13 Jbeta primers were used. Clones were sequenced by immunoSEQ multiplex PCR, and TCRdb holds only the in-frame ones, with some missing. Of 170,000 or so clones listed, approximately 88% are singletons. The sequencing sample was made of PBMCs. These receptors were taken from a boy younger than 10 in good health and CMV-seronegative.

Only a few counts were recorded for this clone. The rearrangement links TRBV7-9 to TRBJ2-1; a possible D gene is TRBD1 (5 bases). Germline V gives CDR1 SEHNR, CDR2 FQNEAQ (reference sequence). V shed 2 bases and J shed 5 bases, with 10 bases lying between them. This CDR3 has 14 residues. The CDR3 DNA reads TGTGCCAGCAGCTTAAATCAGGGCCACAATGAGCAGTTCTTC. It specifies CASSLNQGHNEQFF.

The chain carries TRBV2 and TRBJ2-3; 8 nucleotides align to TRBD2. This CDR3 has 15 amino acids. The V segment lost 7 bases and the J segment 7 bases; nucleotides outside the gene matches: 13. Germline CDR1 reads SNHLY; CDR2 reads FYNNEI. The CDR3 nucleotides are TGTGCCAGCATCGGTAGCGGGACTACCTCACATACGCAGTATTTT. This gives the protein CASIGSGTTSHTQYF.

The J gene is TRBJ2-2, the V gene TRBV18; D is perhaps TRBD2 (6 bases). V was pared by 3 bases and J by 4 bases, with 15 bases between. This CDR3 region has 16 residues. Germline V gives CDR1 KGHSH, CDR2 LQKENI. CDR3: CASSPTERRGTGELFF. The CDR3 DNA sequence: TGTGCCAGCTCACCTACAGAAAGGAGGGGCACCGGGGAGCTGTTTTTT.

The CDR3 DNA reads TGTGCCAGCAGTCTCCTTGGGACAGGATCTTATGGCTACACCTTC. Translation gives CASSLLGTGSYGYTF. V is TRBV28 and J is TRBJ1-2, with TRBD1 matching over 8 bases. CDR1 and CDR2 from the germline V gene are MDHEN and SYDVKM. V shed 5 bases and J 5 bases; nucleotides not matched to a gene: 10. This CDR3 spans 15 amino acids.

The chain uses TRBV6-5 and TRBJ1-4; D ambiguous. Trimming cost V 0 bases and J 0 bases, with 5 bases left between them. The germline CDR1 and CDR2 sequences are MNHEY and SVGAGI. The CDR3 is 15 amino acids. The DNA for the CDR3 is TGTGCCAGCAGTTACTCGGGAGCAACTAATGAAAAACTGTTTTTT. Its translation: CASSYSGATNEKLFF.

The J gene is TRBJ2-2, the V gene TRBV19; no reliable D call. With 3 bases removed from V and 4 bases from J, the gap between germline ends came to 3 bases. The CDR3 is 12 residues long. Germline V CDR1 and CDR2: LNHDA, SQIVND (reference sequence). The CDR3, as DNA: TGTGCCAGTAGTATTATCACCGGGGAGCTGTTTTTT. It encodes CASSIITGELFF.

The chain links TRBV27 to TRBJ2-7; possible D gene TRBD2, 5 bases. This CDR3 has 14 residues. In germline, CDR1 is MNHEY, CDR2 SMNVEV (reference sequence). Trimming took off 3 bases at V and 3 bases at J, with 12 bases between the two ends. CDR3 nucleotides: TGTGCCAGCAGTTTTTCAGGACTTAACTACGAGCAGTACTTC. Protein: CASSFSGLNYEQYF.

The genes are TRBV2 and TRBJ2-4, with D maybe TRBD2 (5 bases). This CDR3 is 14 amino acids long. The V gene lost 4 bases and the J gene lost 1 base, with 8 bases spanning the gap. Germline loops: CDR1 SNHLY, CDR2 FYNNEI. This chain's CDR3 is CASSGERAKNIQYF. The CDR3, as DNA: TGTGCCAGCAGTGGGGAGAGGGCCAAAAACATTCAGTACTTC.

A few counts support this clone. V is TRBV4-2 and J is TRBJ2-7; D perhaps matches TRBD2 (6 bases). The CDR3 length is 13 residues. V was trimmed by 4 bases and J by 7 bases, leaving 14 bases between them. Germline V gene lookup returns CDR1 LGHNA and CDR2 YNFKEQ. CDR3 sequence: CASSPRDSREQYF. The CDR3, as DNA: TGTGCCAGCAGCCCCCGGGACTCGAGGGAGCAGTACTTC.

Concerning this clone itself: Other nucleotide sequences in the sample specify the same CDR3. The chain carries TRBV29-1 and TRBJ2-7, with TRBD1 identical over 9 bases. Germline V gene sequence: CDR1 SQVTM, CDR2 ANQGSEA. The CDR3 totals 12 residues. The V segment lost 4 bases and the J segment 3 bases; nucleotides outside the gene matches: 1. CDR3 residues: CSVGQGGYEQYF. In DNA, the CDR3 is TGCAGCGTTGGACAGGGGGGCTACGAGCAGTACTTC.

The rearrangement links TRBV5-1 to TRBJ2-3; TRBD2 matches 13 bases. From germline, CDR1 is SGHRS and CDR2 YFSETQ. The CDR3 loop spans 16 amino acids. V gave up 4 bases and J gave up 5 bases; unmatched junction bases: 7. CDR3 amino acids: CASSPPLAGGVDTQYF. The CDR3 DNA is TGCGCCAGCAGCCCCCCACTAGCGGGAGGGGTAGATACGCAGTATTTT.

The rearrangement links TRBV30 to TRBJ2-3; TRBD1 agrees at 8 bases. Germline V lookup: CDR1 GTSNPN, CDR2 SVGIG (reference sequence). Unmatched junction bases numbered 4, after V lost 3 bases and J lost 2 bases. The CDR3 has 14 residues. The CDR3 loop is CAWSQGAVTDTQYF. DNA of the CDR3: TGTGCCTGGAGCCAGGGGGCTGTCACAGATACGCAGTATTTT.

CDR3 region: CASSLQGTTEAFF. The CDR3 nucleotides are TGTGCCAGCAGTTTACAGGGTACCACTGAAGCTTTCTTT. The chain joins TRBV27 to TRBJ1-1, with TRBD1 as a possible D gene (5 bases). Looked up from germline, CDR1 is MNHEY and CDR2 is SMNVEV (reference sequence). The CDR3 totals 13 residues. The V end was cut by 2 bases, the J end by 4 bases, with 8 bases between.

This chain connects TRBV19 to TRBJ2-7, with D maybe TRBD1 (5 bases). CDR1 is LNHDA, CDR2 SQIVND, per germline (reference sequence). The CDR3 contains 12 residues. V shed 2 bases and J shed 6 bases, with 8 bases lying between them. This chain's CDR3 is CASSIQGSEQYF. CDR3 sequence (DNA): TGTGCCAGTAGTATACAGGGAAGCGAGCAGTACTTC.

CDR3 protein: CASSPQTGGRNEQFF. The CDR3 coding sequence is TGTGCCAGCAGTCCCCAGACAGGGGGGAGGAATGAGCAGTTCTTC. The chain is built from TRBV27 and TRBJ2-1, with 9 bases lining up with TRBD1. The CDR3 is 15 residues long. Unmatched junction bases numbered 9, after V lost 5 bases and J lost 7 bases. The germline gives CDR1 MNHEY, CDR2 SMNVEV (reference sequence).

CDR3 amino acids: CASSVFGETDTQYF. CDR3 nucleotides: TGTGCCAGCAGCGTATTCGGGGAGACAGATACGCAGTATTTT. This chain uses TRBV9 with TRBJ2-3; a weak D match, TRBD2 (5 bases). Trimming left V 1 base short and J 3 bases short, with 9 bases between. The CDR3 totals 14 residues. Germline CDR1 is SGDLS and CDR2 is YYNGEE.

The chain links TRBV27 to TRBJ1-2, with D possibly TRBD1 on 6 matching bases. V was cut by 5 bases and J by 6 bases, with 25 bases left in between. This CDR3 contains 17 residues. Germline values: CDR1 MNHEY, CDR2 SMNVEV (reference sequence). The CDR3 region has the DNA TGTGCCAGCAGTCCCAGTTTAAAGCGGAGCGGGGGCGATGGCTACACCTTC. Translating it yields CASSPSLKRSGGDGYTF.

The V call is TRBV5-8, the J call TRBJ1-4, with 7 bases that match TRBD1. V was pared by 4 bases and J by 8 bases, with 11 bases of the junction left unmatched. CDR3 length: 15 amino acids. CDR1 and CDR2 (germline): SGHTS, YDEGEE. In DNA, the CDR3 is TGTGCCAGCAGCCGTCCGAGAGGGGGCCAAGAAAAACTGTTTTTT. Its protein is CASSRPRGGQEKLFF.

The chain joins TRBV28 to TRBJ1-2, with D maybe TRBD1 (6 bases). The V gene's germline CDR1 is MDHEN and CDR2 SYDVKM. V shed 9 bases and J shed 5 bases, with 16 bases lying between them. The CDR3 has 13 residues. The CDR3 loop reads CASYVQGEYGYTF. As DNA, the CDR3 is TGTGCCAGTTATGTACAGGGCGAGTATGGCTACACCTTC.

This clone was seen just once. The chain carries TRBV28 and TRBJ2-7; TRBD1 aligns across 9 bases. The CDR3 spans 19 residues. Germline CDR1 and CDR2: MDHEN and SYDVKM. V trimming: 6 bases; J trimming: 2 bases; junction bases outside the gene matches: 20. The CDR3 nucleotides are TGTGCCAGCAGCTCTCGCTACAGGGGGCGATCTGTTCGCACCTACGAGCAGTACTTC. Protein: CASSSRYRGRSVRTYEQYF.

The chain has TRBV12-5 and TRBJ2-2; 8 nucleotides align to TRBD2. CDR1 is LGHNT and CDR2 is FRNRAP in the germline V gene. This CDR3 region has 17 residues. Trimming removed 5 bases from V and 1 base from J; junction bases left unmatched: 9. The CDR3 here is CASGPTWSGGNTGELFF. The DNA of the CDR3 is TGTGCTAGTGGTCCGACCTGGAGCGGGGGGAACACCGGGGAGCTGTTTTTT.

V and J are TRBV2 and TRBJ1-2, with no clear D. CDR3 length: 12 residues. CDR1 is SNHLY and CDR2 is FYNNEI in the germline V gene. Trimming stripped 7 bases from V and 8 bases from J, with 14 bases between. CDR3 sequence (DNA): TGTGCCAGCACGATCGGGAACATAGGCTACACCTTC. Amino acids: CASTIGNIGYTF.

The CDR3 sequence: CASSGGKFYGYTF. The DNA of the CDR3 is TGTGCCAGCAGCGGAGGGAAGTTCTATGGCTACACCTTC. V and J are TRBV9 and TRBJ1-2; D is uncertain. Per the germline V gene, CDR1 is SGDLS and CDR2 is YYNGEE. The CDR3 length is 13 residues. The ends were cut back, 3 bases at V and 4 bases at J, with 10 bases in the middle.

This chain uses TRBV11-2 with TRBJ2-2; TRBD2 matches 7 bases. The CDR3 is made up of 17 amino acids. CDR1 is SGHAT, CDR2 FQNNGV, per germline. J gave up 4 bases and V 3 bases, and 11 bases lay outside the gene matches. CDR3 nucleotide sequence: TGTGCCAGCAGCTTCGGGCGCCGGGACTATGCCACCGGGGAGCTGTTTTTT. The encoded protein is CASSFGRRDYATGELFF.

The chain joins TRBV28 to TRBJ1-1, with D tentatively TRBD1 (5 bases). Germline V gene data show CDR1 as MDHEN and CDR2 as SYDVKM. V lost 5 bases and J lost 2, with 15 bases in between. The CDR3 runs 15 residues. CDR3 protein: CASSLRGALNTEAFF. DNA of the CDR3: TGTGCCAGCAGTCTACGCGGGGCGTTAAACACTGAAGCTTTCTTT.

The gene calls are TRBV11-2 and TRBJ2-5, with D maybe TRBD2 (6 bases). V shed 0 bases and J shed 1 base, with 15 bases lying between them. Per the germline V gene, CDR1 is SGHAT and CDR2 is FQNNGV. The CDR3 covers 17 residues. The CDR3 reads CASSLDQIRAGQETQYF. The CDR3 DNA reads as TGTGCCAGCAGCTTAGATCAGATTAGAGCGGGCCAAGAGACCCAGTACTTC.

The chain recombines TRBV6-6 with TRBJ2-4; possible D gene TRBD1, 5 bases. This CDR3 has 15 amino acids. The germline V and J ends were trimmed by 6 bases and 8 bases, with 20 bases remaining between them. Germline V gives CDR1 MNHNY, CDR2 SVGAGI (reference sequence). As DNA, the CDR3 is TGTGCCAGCAGCACGAGTTGGGGCGCGGTAGACATTCAGTACTTC. As protein: CASSTSWGAVDIQYF.

The chain employs TRBV6-6 and TRBJ2-7; TRBD2 is a possible D gene (6 bases). Germline V gene lookup returns CDR1 MNHNY and CDR2 SVGAGI (reference sequence). Between the trimmed V and J ends, which lost 6 bases and 2 bases, there was a span of 17 bases. This CDR3 is 15 amino acids long. This chain's CDR3 is CASSPPGVGAYEQYF. The CDR3 DNA sequence: TGTGCCAGCAGCCCCCCGGGGGTCGGGGCCTACGAGCAGTACTTC.

V is TRBV27 and J is TRBJ2-1; maybe TRBD2 (6 bases). Germline CDR1 is MNHEY and CDR2 is SMNVEV (reference sequence). V was clipped by 6 bases and J by 0 bases, with 12 bases between them. The CDR3 is 15 amino acids. CDR3 residues: CASRIAVSSYNEQFF. The CDR3 DNA follows: TGTGCCAGCAGGATAGCGGTAAGCTCCTACAATGAGCAGTTCTTC.